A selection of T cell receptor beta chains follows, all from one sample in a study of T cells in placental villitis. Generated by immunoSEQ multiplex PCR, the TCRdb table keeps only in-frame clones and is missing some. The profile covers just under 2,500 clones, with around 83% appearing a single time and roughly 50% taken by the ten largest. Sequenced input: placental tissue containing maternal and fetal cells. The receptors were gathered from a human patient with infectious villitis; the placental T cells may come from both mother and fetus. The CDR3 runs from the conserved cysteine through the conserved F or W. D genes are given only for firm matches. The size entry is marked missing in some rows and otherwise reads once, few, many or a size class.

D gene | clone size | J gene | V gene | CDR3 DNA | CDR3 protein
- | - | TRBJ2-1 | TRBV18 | TGTGCCAGCTCACCAGGGTATGAGCAGTTCTTC | CASSPGYEQFF
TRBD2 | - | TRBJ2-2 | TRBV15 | TGTGCCACCAGCAGAGGTGCGGGAGTTAGTACCGGGGAGCTGTTTTTT | CATSRGAGVSTGELFF
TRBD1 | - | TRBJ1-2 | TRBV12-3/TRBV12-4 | TGTGCCAGCAGCCGACAGGGCCACTATGGCTACACCTTC | CASSRQGHYGYTF
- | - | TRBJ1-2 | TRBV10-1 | TGCGCCAGCAGTGAAGCGGGGGCGAACATCTATGGCTACACCTTC | CASSEAGANIYGYTF
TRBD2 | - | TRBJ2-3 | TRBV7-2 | TGTGCCAGCAGCCTAAGCGGGGGGACAGATACGCAGTATTTT | CASSLSGGTDTQYF
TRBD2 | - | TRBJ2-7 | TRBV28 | TGTGCCAGCAGGCTATTACTAGCGCCATCCTACGAGCAGTACTTC | CASRLLLAPSYEQYF
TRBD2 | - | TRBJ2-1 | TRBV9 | TGTGCCAGCAGCGTAGGGACTAGCTACAATGAGCAGTTCTTC | CASSVGTSYNEQFF
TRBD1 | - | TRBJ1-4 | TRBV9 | TGTGCCAGCAGCGTAGGGACAGGGGCTAATGAAAAACTGTTTTTT | CASSVGTGANEKLFF
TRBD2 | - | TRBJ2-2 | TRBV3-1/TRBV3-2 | TGTGCCAGCGGACGGACTAGCAGTAACACCGGGGAGCTGTTTTTT | CASGRTSSNTGELFF
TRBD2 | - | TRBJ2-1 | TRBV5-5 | TGTGCCAGCAGCTTGGACCTCCCGGGAGCGGGGGGCCCCATGGATGAGCAGTTCTTC | CASSLDLPGAGGPMDEQFF
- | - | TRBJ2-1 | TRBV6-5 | TGTGCCAGCAGTTACGGACACAACTTTGGCAATGAGCAGTTCTTC | CASSYGHNFGNEQFF
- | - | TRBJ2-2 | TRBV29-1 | TGCAGCGTTATCTCCAGGGGGGAGCTGTTTTTT | CSVISRGELFF
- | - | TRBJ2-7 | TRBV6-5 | TGTGCCAGCAGTTACTCGGACACCTACGAGCAGTACTTC | CASSYSDTYEQYF
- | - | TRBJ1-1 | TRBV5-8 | TGTGCCAGCACCTTGAAGGGAACTTGGGGGAGAAACACTGAAGCTTTCTTT | CASTLKGTWGRNTEAFF
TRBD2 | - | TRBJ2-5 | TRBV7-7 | TGTGCCAGCAGCCCCGGGGCGGGAGCGTTAGAGACCCAGTACTTC | CASSPGAGALETQYF
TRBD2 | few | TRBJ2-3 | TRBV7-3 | TGTGCCAGCAGCGTGCTAGCGGGGGGCACAGATACGCAGTATTTT | CASSVLAGGTDTQYF
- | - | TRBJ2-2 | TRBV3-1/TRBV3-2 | TGTGCCAGCAGCAAGACTGGGGAGCTGTTTTTT | CASSKTGELFF
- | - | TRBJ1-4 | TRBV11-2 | TGTGCCAGCACTTTTTCAACGGGGCCTGAAAAACTGTTTTTT | CASTFSTGPEKLFF
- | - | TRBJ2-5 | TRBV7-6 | TGTGCCAGCAGCTTACAGGGGGAGACCCAGTACTTC | CASSLQGETQYF
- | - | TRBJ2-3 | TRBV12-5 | TGTGCTAGTGGGGGGGCTAGCGGCACAGATACGCAGTATTTT | CASGGASGTDTQYF
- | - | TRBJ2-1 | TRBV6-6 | TGTGCCAGCAGGGTACCGGCGGGCAATGAGCAGTTCTTC | CASRVPAGNEQFF
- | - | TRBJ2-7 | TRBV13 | TGTGCCAGCAGCTCAAAAGGGGCTGGGTCCTACGAGCAGTACTTC | CASSSKGAGSYEQYF
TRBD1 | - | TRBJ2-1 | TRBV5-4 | TGTGCCAGCAGCCGTTGGACAGGGGGCTACAATGAGCAGTTCTTC | CASSRWTGGYNEQFF
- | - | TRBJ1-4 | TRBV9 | TGTGCCAGCAGCGGGCCCCCGGGACAACGAGGGGAAAGTGAAAAACTGTTTTTT | CASSGPPGQRGESEKLFF
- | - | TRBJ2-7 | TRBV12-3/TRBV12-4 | TGTGCCAGCAGTTTGGACGGATCCTACGAGCAGTACTTC | CASSLDGSYEQYF
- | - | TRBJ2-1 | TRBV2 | TGTGCCAGCAGTGAAATGGCTAGCATTGAGCAGTTCTTC | CASSEMASIEQFF
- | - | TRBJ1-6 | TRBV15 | TGTGCCACCAGCAGCGATGAGCAGGGCTGGGGTTCACCCCTCCACTTT | CATSSDEQGWGSPLHF
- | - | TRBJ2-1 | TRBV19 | TGTGCCAGTAGTCTGGAGCCATACAATGAGCAGTTCTTC | CASSLEPYNEQFF
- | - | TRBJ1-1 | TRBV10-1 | TGCGCCAGCAGTGATCCTCTTCAGGGAAGGGAGAACACTGAAGCTTTCTTT | CASSDPLQGRENTEAFF
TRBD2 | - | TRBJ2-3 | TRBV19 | TGTGCCAGTAAGGGACTAGCGGGGATAGATACGCAGTATTTT | CASKGLAGIDTQYF
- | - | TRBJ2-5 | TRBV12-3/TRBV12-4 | TGTGCCAGCAGTTTGGAGACCCAGTACTTC | CASSLETQYF
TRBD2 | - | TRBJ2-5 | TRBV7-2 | TGTGCCAGCAGCTCGGGACTCTATAGCGGGAGGGGCTCGGGCGAGACCCAGTACTTC | CASSSGLYSGRGSGETQYF
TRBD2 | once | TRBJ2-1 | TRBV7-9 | TGTGCCAGCAGCTCTGCGACTAGCGGGAGGGCCGGAGGGCAGTTCTTC | CASSSATSGRAGGQFF
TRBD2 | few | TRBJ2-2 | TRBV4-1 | TGCGCCAGCAGCCCCCAGGAGCGGGGGGGCACCGGGGAGCTGTTTTTT | CASSPQERGGTGELFF
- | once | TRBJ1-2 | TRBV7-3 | TGTGCCAGCAGCTTAACAGGGGTTAACTATGGCTACACCTTC | CASSLTGVNYGYTF
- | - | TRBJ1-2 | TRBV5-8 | TGTGCCAGCGCCCCCTACTATGGCTACACCTTC | CASAPYYGYTF
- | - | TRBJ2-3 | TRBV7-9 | TGTGCCAGCAGCCCCAAGGACACAGATACGCAGTATTTT | CASSPKDTDTQYF
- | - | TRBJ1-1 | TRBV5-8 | TGTGCCAGCAGACGGGACCTACCGAACACTGAAGCTTTCTTT | CASRRDLPNTEAFF
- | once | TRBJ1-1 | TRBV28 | TGTGCCGGAATTGGCAGGCTGAACACTGAAGCTTTCTTT | CAGIGRLNTEAFF
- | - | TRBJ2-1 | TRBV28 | TGTGCCAGCAGTTTTCGAGTCAGCAATGAGCAGTTCTTC | CASSFRVSNEQFF
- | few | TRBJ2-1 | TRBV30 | TGTGCCTGGAGTGTAGGGAATGAGCAGTTCTTC | CAWSVGNEQFF
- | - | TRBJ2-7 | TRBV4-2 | TGTGCCAGCAGCCAAGACAGGGGCTACGAGCAGTACTTC | CASSQDRGYEQYF
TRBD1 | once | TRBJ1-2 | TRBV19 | TGTGCCAGCCACAGGGGGCGCGGCTACACCTTC | CASHRGRGYTF
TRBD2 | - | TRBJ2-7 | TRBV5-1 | TGCGCCAGCAGCCCCGCTACTAGCGGGGGGTTGACCTACGAGCAGTACTTC | CASSPATSGGLTYEQYF
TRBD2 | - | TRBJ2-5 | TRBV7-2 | TGTGCCAGCAGCTTAGCTAGCGGGGAAGAGACCCAGTACTTC | CASSLASGEETQYF